This TCR beta chain was captured in a study of blood T cell repertoires in COVID-19 (TCRdb year 2020). With regard to the full study: Samples from collaborators originated in the United States, Italy and Spain and spanned both the acute and convalescent phases of COVID-19. The prospective study material was composed of cDNA or gDNA derived from T cells, B-cell-depleted T cells, or PBMCs. Subjects who had been exposed to COVID-19, were actively infected with it, or had recovered from it provided the deeply sampled blood TCRbeta repertoires that made up the dataset. The repertoires were released in a freely available public database meant as a resource for research on the immune response to SARS-CoV-2. The samples were drawn from the first 160 participants of the ongoing ImmuneRACE study and from more than 1,000 subjects provided by 6 global collaborators. A de-identified subject ID, COVID-19 status, age in years and sex were almost always included in the sample metadata. Where available, HLA class I and class II types were taken from metadata supplied by the sample provider and were not determined by assay-based typing.

A note on this clone: Its cognate antigen has yet to be identified. The sample holds no much larger clone one base away, and base qualities are not on file.

Trimming leaves V shorter by 0 bases and J shorter by 1 base, with the junction holding 0 bases beyond the gene matches. From its cysteine to its phenylalanine, the CDR3 spans 15 amino acids. The only DNA kept is the CDR3, 45 bases in frame from the first base. CDR1 and CDR2 are read off the germline V gene as LGHNA and YSLEER. Collaborating institutions collected whole blood in K2EDTA tubes following their own protocols. Collaborator samples were shipped for TCRbeta analysis as frozen whole blood, isolated PBMCs, or DNA extracted from either sample type. The immunoSEQ Assay, a bias-controlled multiplex PCR, was used to amplify TCRbeta CDR3 regions from genomic DNA. Per the source publication's procedure: The number of nucleated cells in each sample was estimated from the amplification of reference gene primers within the assay. To quantify the absolute abundance of each unique TCRbeta CDR3 rearrangement, sequence reads were collapsed and filtered. For each sample, productive Simpson clonality was calculated by taking the square root of Simpson's diversity index across productive rearrangements. The table comes from immuneACCESS by way of TCRdb, which keeps in-frame sequences with V and J called. Part of the clones is missing from these tables; in studies checked, under half for an unresolved V gene and the rest for unknown reasons. The V and J calls and clone size were taken over from that table, and D and trimming were inferred from the DNA. In this sample the table shows 83,000 or so clones, roughly 71% of which occur a single time. Jointly, the top ten make up roughly 10% of the sample.

Results the study describes overall, beyond this receptor: Clinical and demographic metadata were provided uncurated, with the amount varying by source and participant.

This clonotype was obtained from a woman older than 75 with acute or convalescent COVID-19. This chain joins TRBV4-3 to TRBJ2-4; TRBD1 agrees with 7 junctional bases. Specimen: peripheral blood. The CDR3 region has the sequence CASSQEDRAKNIQYF. The sequenced DNA is TGCGCCAGCAGCCAAGAGGACAGGGCCAAAAACATTCAGTACTTC.